This passage covers 28 T cell receptor beta chains from one sample sequenced in a study of T cells in Graves' hyperthyroidism and ophthalmopathy. Regions amplified from RNA transcripts were the TCR beta CDR3 regions. The study used the HTBI primer set for a first-round RT-PCR of the TCR CDR3. A single record per CDR3 protein comes from TCRdb applying MiXCR to the multiplex PCR reads. Of around 400,000 distinct CDR3 sequences listed, around 16% were seen once; the top ten hold roughly 25%. Specimen: blood. These receptors originate from a woman aged 18-29 years with Graves' hyperthyroidism that later progressed to Graves' ophthalmopathy.

The rearrangement uses TRBV6-1 and TRBJ2-7; 11 bases are shared with TRBD2. CDR1 MNHNS and CDR2 SASEGT come from the germline V gene. The CDR3 is 15 residues long. Trimming at V came to 5 bases and at J to 1 base, leaving 4 bases not matched to a gene. CDR3 sequence (DNA): TGTGCCAGCAGTTATAGGACTAGCGGGTCCTACGAGCAGTACTTC. Translating gives CASSYRTSGSYEQYF.

In its sample, this clonotype was seen many times. The CDR3 loop is CAIRSRGGYEKLFF. In DNA form, the CDR3 reads TGTGCCATTAGGTCGAGGGGAGGCTATGAAAAACTGTTTTTT. The J gene is TRBJ1-4, the V gene TRBV28, with D maybe TRBD1 (5 bases). This CDR3 contains 14 residues. Germline V gene lookup returns CDR1 MDHEN and CDR2 SYDVKM. V dropped 10 bases and J dropped 6 bases, with 18 bases sitting between them.

This clonotype was counted between two and nine times. This chain links TRBV11-2 with TRBJ2-5, with D possibly matching TRBD2 (6 bases). The V end was cut by 1 base, the J end by 2 bases, with 14 bases between. Germline CDR1 is SGHAT and CDR2 is FQNNGV. This CDR3 is built from 16 residues. Here the CDR3 DNA reads TGTGCCAGCAGCTTAGTCCCCAGGAGGGTTCAAGAGACCCAGTACTTC. Translation: CASSLVPRRVQETQYF.

The rearrangement joins TRBV6-1 to TRBJ2-3; 9 bases agree with TRBD1. This CDR3 has 15 amino acids. Germline loops: CDR1 MNHNS, CDR2 SASEGT. V lost 1 base, J lost 4 bases, and 3 bases stayed unmatched. The CDR3 DNA reads as TGTGCCAGCAGTGAAGGAACAGGGGGCGCAGATACGCAGTATTTT. As protein: CASSEGTGGADTQYF.

This clonotype was counted ten times or more. The V gene is TRBV5-1, the J gene TRBJ1-2, with a possible D match to TRBD1 (6 bases). The CDR3 is 14 residues long. V lost 0 bases and J lost 3, with 9 bases in between. Germline lookup yields CDR1 SGHRS and CDR2 YFSETQ. CDR3 nucleotides: TGCGCCAGCAGCTTGGACAGGGCAGACTATGGCTACACCTTC. Protein sequence: CASSLDRADYGYTF.

There are many counts of this clonotype. This sequence joins TRBV11-2 and TRBJ2-3, with a weak D call TRBD2 (6 bases). The V end was cut by 5 bases, the J end by 3 bases, with 15 bases between. CDR1 is SGHAT, CDR2 FQNNGV, per germline. The CDR3 has 15 amino acids. The CDR3 nucleotides read TGTGCCAGCAGCCGGGCGGGGAGGTGGACAGATACGCAGTATTTT. It yields the protein CASSRAGRWTDTQYF.

This clonotype was recorded only once. J is TRBJ2-7 and V is TRBV11-1; 7 bases line up with TRBD1. Germline assignment: CDR1 SGHAT and CDR2 FQDESV (reference sequence). This CDR3 comprises 15 residues. With 5 bases clipped from V and 3 bases from J, the junction kept 10 bases outside the gene matches. For the CDR3, the DNA is TGTGCCAGCAGCCTAACAGGGGTTATCGGCTACGAGCAGTACTTC. The encoded protein is CASSLTGVIGYEQYF.

This clonotype was counted between two and nine times. V and J are TRBV29-1 and TRBJ2-1; 9 bases agree with TRBD1. V shed 7 bases, J shed 7 bases, and the junction held 8 bases outside the gene matches. This CDR3 region has 13 residues. The germline V gene has CDR1 SQVTM and CDR2 ANQGSEA. The CDR3 is CSGNRGQGNEQFF. In DNA form, the CDR3 reads TGCAGCGGTAACAGGGGGCAAGGAAATGAGCAGTTCTTC.

This clonotype has more than one count but fewer than ten. The chain couples TRBV5-1 to TRBJ2-3; possibly TRBD2 for D (7 bases). CDR1 is SGHRS and CDR2 is YFSETQ in the germline V gene. There are 17 residues in the CDR3. With 3 bases removed from V and 3 bases from J, the gap between germline ends came to 20 bases. The CDR3 DNA reads TGCGCCAGCAGCTCTGGACAGAATACGCGGGAGACAGATACGCAGTATTTT. It yields the protein CASSSGQNTRETDTQYF.

This clonotype was seen ten or more times. This chain uses TRBV20-1 with TRBJ1-1, with unresolved D. Trimming pared 3 bases from V and 7 bases from J, leaving 0 bases between. The CDR3 spans 8 residues. Per the germline V gene, CDR1 is DFQATT and CDR2 is SNEGSKA (reference sequence). CDR3 sequence reads: CSASEAFF. The CDR3 DNA reads as TGCAGTGCTAGTGAAGCTTTCTTT.

This clonotype was recorded a few times. V gene TRBV12-3 or TRBV12-4 combines with J gene TRBJ2-7; D is perhaps TRBD2 (7 bases). The V and J ends lost 5 bases and 3 bases respectively, with 17 bases between them. The CDR3 has 15 residues. The CDR3 region is CASSPRGEGGYEQYF. As DNA, the CDR3 is TGTGCCAGCAGTCCTCGGGGGGAGGGGGGCTACGAGCAGTACTTC.

At least ten counts were recorded for this clonotype. V gene TRBV6-5 combines with J gene TRBJ1-2, with D unresolved. CDR1 is MNHEY, CDR2 SVGAGI, per germline. The CDR3 loop spans 16 amino acids. V lost 2 bases and J lost 4, with 17 bases in between. In DNA, the CDR3 is TGTGCCAGCAGTTACAGGGCACCCTACTCCTCCTATGGCTACACCTTC. It codes for CASSYRAPYSSYGYTF.

This clonotype was counted at least ten times. The CDR3 DNA sequence: TGTGCCAGCAGCTTAGGGCCTAGCGGGAGTGTTCTACAAGAGACCCAGTACTTC. Translation: CASSLGPSGSVLQETQYF. The chain combines TRBV7-2 with TRBJ2-5; 10 bases fit TRBD2. This CDR3 spans 18 amino acids. The germline gives CDR1 SGHTA, CDR2 FQGNSA. Trimming cost V 1 base and J 2 bases; bases outside gene matches: 10.

This clonotype was counted ten times or more. V gene TRBV28 combines with J gene TRBJ2-7; TRBD1 is a possible D gene (5 bases). Trimming removed 7 bases from V and 2 bases from J, with 18 bases in between. The CDR3 is 15 amino acids. CDR1 and CDR2 from the germline V gene are MDHEN and SYDVKM. The CDR3 loop reads CASTPPAGKTYEQYF. CDR3 coding DNA: TGTGCCAGCACCCCCCCCGCAGGGAAGACCTACGAGCAGTACTTC. Full variable domain (rest looked up from reference TRBV28 and TRBJ2-7): DVKVTQSSRYLVKRTGEKVFLECVQDMDHENMFWYRQDPGLGLRLIYFSYDVKMKEKGDIPEGYSVSREKKERFSLILESASTNQTSMYLCASTPPAGKTYEQYFGPGTRLTVT.

This chain links TRBV6-1 with TRBJ2-7; tentative D call: TRBD2 (5 bases). The CDR3 contains 12 residues. Germline V CDR1 and CDR2: MNHNS, SASEGT. V lost 9 bases, J lost 3 bases, and 12 bases lay in between. The CDR3: CASGGENYEQYF. The CDR3 DNA follows: TGTGCCAGTGGAGGAGAGAACTACGAGCAGTACTTC.

Ten or more counts support this clonotype. The gene calls are TRBV15 and TRBJ1-2; a possible D gene is TRBD1 (5 bases). From germline, CDR1 is LNHNV and CDR2 YYDKDF (reference sequence). Trimming stripped 8 bases from V and 0 bases from J, with 10 bases between. The CDR3 runs 13 residues. The CDR3 spells CATADRANYGYTF. DNA for the CDR3: TGTGCCACCGCCGACAGAGCTAACTATGGCTACACCTTC.

This clonotype has only a few counts. The chain has TRBV4-1 and TRBJ1-1; D call uncertain. This CDR3 region has 18 residues. CDR1 is MGHRA, CDR2 YSYEKL, per germline. The ends were cut back, 2 bases at V and 0 bases at J, with 19 bases in the middle. The CDR3, as DNA: TGCGCCAGCAGCCAACTTATCACGTGGAGGTTCATGAACACTGAAGCTTTCTTT. Translation gives CASSQLITWRFMNTEAFF.

This chain links TRBV29-1 with TRBJ2-3; the D gene is possibly TRBD1 (5 bases). V lost 8 bases and J 1 base, leaving 10 bases between the germline ends. Germline V gene sequence: CDR1 SQVTM, CDR2 ANQGSEA. This CDR3 has 12 residues. The CDR3 nucleotides read TGCAGCCCGATGACAGGCACAGATACGCAGTATTTT. Residues: CSPMTGTDTQYF.

This clonotype appeared many times. V gene TRBV27 combines with J gene TRBJ2-7; D uncertain. The germline V gene encodes CDR1 MNHEY and CDR2 SMNVEV (reference sequence). V lost 0 bases and J lost 2, with 8 bases in between. There are 14 residues in the CDR3. Here the CDR3 reads CASSLSGSPYEQYF. CDR3 in DNA: TGTGCCAGCAGTTTATCAGGCAGCCCCTACGAGCAGTACTTC.

The rearrangement links TRBV3-1 to TRBJ1-4, with 9 bases matching TRBD1. Germline-derived CDR1 and CDR2 are LGHDT and YNNKEL (reference sequence). After removal of 5 bases from V and 8 bases from J, the junction contained 9 bases not matched to a gene. CDR3 length equals 15 residues. DNA for the CDR3: TGTGCCAGCAGCAATCGACAGGGGGTGGCGGAAAAACTGTTTTTT. It is translated as CASSNRQGVAEKLFF.

There are a few counts of this clonotype. The CDR3 is CASSQRTAPHQGYTF. The CDR3 nucleotides are TGTGCCAGCAGTCAGCGGACAGCCCCCCATCAGGGCTACACCTTC. The gene calls are TRBV6-1 and TRBJ1-2; D may be TRBD1 (6 bases). Between the trimmed V and J ends, which lost 5 bases and 8 bases, there was a span of 21 bases. The CDR3 contains 15 residues. From germline, CDR1 is MNHNS and CDR2 SASEGT.

This clonotype was seen many times. The chain recombines TRBV18 with TRBJ2-5; TRBD2 might be the D (5 bases). The CDR3 is 13 amino acids. CDR1 KGHSH and CDR2 LQKENI come from the germline V gene. The germline V and J ends were trimmed by 0 bases and 7 bases, with 9 bases remaining between them. The CDR3 here is CASSPPDAGTQYF. In DNA form, the CDR3 reads TGTGCCAGCTCACCACCTGACGCGGGGACCCAGTACTTC. Supplemented by reference TRBV18 and TRBJ2-5, the full variable domain reads NAGVMQNPRHLVRRRGQEARLRCSPMKGHSHVYWYRQLPEEGLKFMVYLQKENIIDESGMPKERFSAEFPKEGPSILRIQQVVRGDSAAYFCASSPPDAGTQYFGPGTRLLVL.

This clonotype was observed many times. The gene calls are TRBV3-1 and TRBJ2-1, with D tentatively TRBD2 (6 bases). CDR1 LGHDT and CDR2 YNNKEL come from the germline V gene (reference sequence). The CDR3 sequence is 15 residues long. V shed 4 bases and J shed 11 bases, with 21 bases lying between them. In DNA, the CDR3 is TGTGCCAGCAGCCCCCGGGACTGGTACTCAAGGAAGCAGTTCTTC. As protein: CASSPRDWYSRKQFF.

This clonotype was seen a single time. The chain recombines TRBV12-5 with TRBJ2-7; D perhaps matches TRBD2 (5 bases). Germline V gene lookup returns CDR1 LGHNT and CDR2 FRNRAP. The CDR3 totals 15 residues. V was clipped by 4 bases and J by 7 bases, with 20 bases between them. CDR3: CASGSLPEGLGEQYF. The CDR3, as DNA: TGTGCTAGTGGTTCCCTCCCAGAGGGATTGGGGGAGCAGTACTTC.

This clonotype showed up many times. The rearrangement links TRBV27 to TRBJ2-7, with D uncertain. Trimming cost V 2 bases and J 4 bases, with 9 bases left between them. This CDR3 comprises 13 residues. From germline, CDR1 is MNHEY and CDR2 SMNVEV (reference sequence). CDR3 bases: TGTGCCAGCAGTTTAGGGGTGGGGTACGAGCAGTACTTC. This gives the protein CASSLGVGYEQYF.

This clonotype was observed a few times. This rearrangement joins TRBV5-4 to TRBJ2-1; 8 nucleotides agree with TRBD1. The CDR3 extends over 14 amino acids. J lost 4 bases, V lost 3 bases, and 3 bases had no gene match. Germline values: CDR1 SGHNT, CDR2 YYREEE (reference sequence). The CDR3 coding sequence is TGTGCCAGCAGCTCCCGGGACAGGTACAATGAGCAGTTCTTC. Translation: CASSSRDRYNEQFF.

This clonotype was seen a few times. The CDR3 nucleotides read TGTGCCAGCAGATTGCTGGGCACCCAAGAGACCCAGTACTTC. It codes for CASRLLGTQETQYF. The V and J genes are TRBV6-1 and TRBJ2-5; no firm D call. Trimming cost V 6 bases and J 1 base, with 12 bases left between them. The CDR3 has 14 residues. Looked up from germline, CDR1 is MNHNS and CDR2 is SASEGT.

The table lists this clonotype with many counts. The chain employs TRBV5-1 and TRBJ2-1; D is undetermined. Germline assignment: CDR1 SGHRS and CDR2 YFSETQ. The CDR3 extends over 14 amino acids. V lost 0 bases and J 5 bases, leaving 9 bases between the germline ends. CDR3 amino acids: CASSLAQGNNEQFF. The CDR3 coding sequence is TGCGCCAGCAGCTTGGCGCAAGGGAACAATGAGCAGTTCTTC.